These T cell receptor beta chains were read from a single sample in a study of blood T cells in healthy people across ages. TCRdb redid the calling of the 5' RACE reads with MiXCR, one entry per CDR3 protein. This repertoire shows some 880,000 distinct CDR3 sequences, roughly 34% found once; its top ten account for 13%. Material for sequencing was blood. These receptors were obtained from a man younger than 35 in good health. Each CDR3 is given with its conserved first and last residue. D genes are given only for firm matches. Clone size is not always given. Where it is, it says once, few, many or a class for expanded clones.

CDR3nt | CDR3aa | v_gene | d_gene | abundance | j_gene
TGTGCCAGCAGCCTTAATACGGGACAGGGACTCACTCAGCCCCAGCATTTT | CASSLNTGQGLTQPQHF | TRBV12-3/TRBV12-4 | TRBD1 | few | TRBJ1-5
TGTGTCAGCATTTATAGGACAGTCTCCCTAATCTACGAGCAGTACTTC | CVSIYRTVSLIYEQYF | TRBV6-2/TRBV6-3 | NA | NA | TRBJ2-7
TGTGCCACGCTAGGGTCCGCTGAAGCTTTCTTT | CATLGSAEAFF | TRBV4-2 | NA | many | TRBJ1-1
TGCGCCAGCAGCCAAGAATCAATCAGGGTGAGGACCCCCAATTCACCCCTCCACTTT | CASSQESIRVRTPNSPLHF | TRBV4-3 | NA | NA | TRBJ1-6
TGTGCCAGCAGTGGTAGGCCCCTGGTAGGCTACACCTTC | CASSGRPLVGYTF | TRBV28 | NA | many | TRBJ1-2
TGTGCCAGCTCACCACGAGACAGGGTCCACTATGGCTACACCTTC | CASSPRDRVHYGYTF | TRBV18 | TRBD1 | NA | TRBJ1-2
TGTGCCAGCAGTTGGGGCCGGCAGGGGTTGGTCTTAACCTATAGCAATCAGCCCCAGCATTTT | CASSWGRQGLVLTYSNQPQHF | TRBV12-3/TRBV12-4 | NA | few | TRBJ1-5
TGCGCCAGCAGCCCGGGGACTAGCGGCGGCGCAGATACGCAGTATTTT | CASSPGTSGGADTQYF | TRBV5-1 | TRBD2 | many | TRBJ2-3
TGTGCCAGCAGTTACGCAGGGACAAGCAAGCGAGAGACCCAGTACTTC | CASSYAGTSKRETQYF | TRBV6-5 | NA | few | TRBJ2-5
TGTGCCAGCAGCTTAGGGGAGGGGGGGCATAGCAATCAGCCCCAGCATTTT | CASSLGEGGHSNQPQHF | TRBV7-6 | NA | few | TRBJ1-5
TGTGCCAGCAGCCCTCGGACAGGATACAATGAGCAGTACTTC | CASSPRTGYNEQYF | TRBV7-2 | TRBD1 | few | TRBJ2-7
TGCAGCGTTGGGGGGACTGGCTCCTACAATGAGCAGTTCTTC | CSVGGTGSYNEQFF | TRBV29-1 | NA | many | TRBJ2-1
TGTGCCTGGAGTGGAACCCGAAACAGGGTTAACACTGAAGCTTTCTTT | CAWSGTRNRVNTEAFF | TRBV30 | NA | NA | TRBJ1-1
TGTGCCAGCAGCCCGTATGCATGGCAGGGAAGTCGCTCTGGGGCCAACGTCCTGACTTTC | CASSPYAWQGSRSGANVLTF | TRBV5-6 | NA | few | TRBJ2-6
TGTGCCAGCAGTTATGGGGGGGGGTGGGGCACAGATACGCAGTATTTT | CASSYGGGWGTDTQYF | TRBV6-5 | TRBD2 | NA | TRBJ2-3
TGTGCCAGCAGTTTGCTAGACAGGGCCGACACCTACGAGCAGTACTTC | CASSLLDRADTYEQYF | TRBV12-3/TRBV12-4 | TRBD1 | NA | TRBJ2-7
TGCAGTGCCGAACGCTCCCGACTAGCTTACAATGAGCAGTTCTTC | CSAERSRLAYNEQFF | TRBV20-1 | TRBD2 | many | TRBJ2-1
TGCAGTGCTAGAGATCGCAGGGCTAGCACAGATACGCAGTATTTT | CSARDRRASTDTQYF | TRBV20-1 | NA | NA | TRBJ2-3
TGTGCCAGCAGCTCCCAACAGGAAAATGAGCAGTACTTC | CASSSQQENEQYF | TRBV7-6 | NA | NA | TRBJ2-5
TGTGCCAGCAGCCAAGCCCTAGCGGGAGTAGGTGAGCAGTTCTTC | CASSQALAGVGEQFF | TRBV14 | TRBD2 | NA | TRBJ2-1
TGTGCCACCAGTGCCCGCGGAAGCATTCAGTACTTC | CATSARGSIQYF | TRBV24-1 | NA | many | TRBJ2-4
TGTGCCAGTAGTGATCCTGGGGGCACTGAAGCTTTCTTT | CASSDPGGTEAFF | TRBV19 | NA | few | TRBJ1-1
TGTGCCAGCAGTCGGGGGGGCCGTAGCAGCACAGATACGCAGTATTTT | CASSRGGRSSTDTQYF | TRBV12-3/TRBV12-4 | TRBD2 | few | TRBJ2-3
TGTGCCAGCAGCGTAGGTGGGGTAGAGACCCAGTACTTC | CASSVGGVETQYF | TRBV9 | NA | once | TRBJ2-5
TGTGCCAGCAGTGTGGGCAGATACAATGAGCAGTTCTTC | CASSVGRYNEQFF | TRBV6-1 | NA | NA | TRBJ2-1
TGTGCCAGCTCATCCCCGGGGGGTAGGTACAATGAGCAGTTCTTC | CASSSPGGRYNEQFF | TRBV12-3/TRBV12-4 | TRBD2 | few | TRBJ2-1
TGCAGTGCTCCGGGACAGGTCTACAATGGGCAGTTCTTC | CSAPGQVYNGQFF | TRBV20-1 | TRBD1 | NA | TRBJ2-1
TGTGCCAGCAGTTCGAGTGCGGGGGGGACAGATACGCAGTATTTT | CASSSSAGGTDTQYF | TRBV10-3 | TRBD2 | NA | TRBJ2-3
TGTGCCAGCACCCCAAGGGGGGCCAGCACAGATACGCAGTATTTT | CASTPRGASTDTQYF | TRBV27 | NA | NA | TRBJ2-3
TGCAGTGCTACTAGCGGGGGGGCTCATGAGCAGTTCTTC | CSATSGGAHEQFF | TRBV20-1 | TRBD2 | NA | TRBJ2-1
TGTGCAAGCATCCGGTTGGCGGGGGGGGTATTAGATACGCAGTATTTT | CASIRLAGGVLDTQYF | TRBV28 | TRBD2 | once | TRBJ2-3
TGCAGCGCCCTCCTTTCCGGACGGGAGAACACTGAAGCTTTCTTT | CSALLSGRENTEAFF | TRBV29-1 | NA | few | TRBJ1-1
TGTGCCAGCACCCCTAGGGGGAACATTTACCAAGAGACCCAGTACTTC | CASTPRGNIYQETQYF | TRBV7-9 | NA | few | TRBJ2-5
TGTGCCAGCAGTCCGCCGTTGGGTGGGGGTGGCTACACCTTC | CASSPPLGGGGYTF | TRBV28 | NA | NA | TRBJ1-2
TGTGCCAGCATGAACGGACAGGGCTCCTACGAGCAGTACTTC | CASMNGQGSYEQYF | TRBV6-2/TRBV6-3 | TRBD1 | few | TRBJ2-7
TGTGCCACCAGCTCTCGACAGGTTGCCAGAGATACGCAGTATTTT | CATSSRQVARDTQYF | TRBV15 | NA | NA | TRBJ2-3
TGCAGTGCAAGCGGACAGGGTACAGCTGGGACTAATGAAAAACTGTTTTTT | CSASGQGTAGTNEKLFF | TRBV20-1 | TRBD1 | NA | TRBJ1-4
TGCAGTGCTAGAGATTATGGGACAGTAGATGGCTACACCTTC | CSARDYGTVDGYTF | TRBV20-1 | TRBD1 | once | TRBJ1-2
TGTGCCAGCAGTCCAGGAATTTCACCCCTCCACTTT | CASSPGISPLHF | TRBV7-2 | NA | NA | TRBJ1-6
TGCGCCAGCAGCACCCTCCGACCTTTCCTGAAGGTAGAGACCCAGTACTTC | CASSTLRPFLKVETQYF | TRBV21-1 | NA | once | TRBJ2-5
TGCAGAGTTGAAGGACTAGCGGAGCTCCAAGAGACCCAGTACTTC | CRVEGLAELQETQYF | TRBV29-1 | TRBD2 | many | TRBJ2-5
TGTGCCAGCAGTTTCGGGGACAGGGGCTCCTACGAGCAGTACTTC | CASSFGDRGSYEQYF | TRBV12-3/TRBV12-4 | TRBD1 | few | TRBJ2-7
TGCGCCAGCAGCAGGACTTACGATGAGGAGCAGTTCTTC | CASSRTYDEEQFF | TRBV5-1 | NA | NA | TRBJ2-1
TGCGCCAGCAGCTTTCCGGGACTGGGCCTTAACTCCTACAATGAGCAGTACTTC | CASSFPGLGLNSYNEQYF | TRBV5-1 | NA | NA | TRBJ2-7
TGTGCCAGCAGGGGAGATAGCCTTGGAACTCTTGAGACCCAGTTCTTC | CASRGDSLGTLETQFF | TRBV25-1 | NA | NA | TRBJ2-1
TGTGCCAGCAGAAAAACCGGGGAGCTGTTTTTT | CASRKTGELFF | TRBV12-3/TRBV12-4 | NA | NA | TRBJ2-2
TGTGCCAGCAGTTACACACGGGAGGGCACAGATACGCAGTATTTT | CASSYTREGTDTQYF | TRBV6-6 | TRBD2 | NA | TRBJ2-3
TGTGCCAGCGGGAGACAGGGAGCTACGAGTGAGCAGTACTTC | CASGRQGATSEQYF | TRBV6-2/TRBV6-3 | TRBD1 | NA | TRBJ2-7
TGTGCCAGCAGCCAAGATCGTGGACGGGGGCCCCAGCCCCAGCATTTT | CASSQDRGRGPQPQHF | TRBV3-1 | NA | few | TRBJ1-5
TGTGCCAGCAGCCCCAATCCGGAGGGGTACGAGCAGTACTTC | CASSPNPEGYEQYF | TRBV4-2 | NA | few | TRBJ2-7
TGCAGCGTTGGTAGGACAGACCACAATGAGCAGTTCTTC | CSVGRTDHNEQFF | TRBV29-1 | NA | NA | TRBJ2-1
TGCGCCAGCAGCTCGAGGACGAACACTGAAGCTTTCTTT | CASSSRTNTEAFF | TRBV5-1 | NA | NA | TRBJ1-1
TGCAGTGCTAGCCGGGACAGGCCTATCAATGAGCAGTACTTC | CSASRDRPINEQYF | TRBV20-1 | TRBD1 | few | TRBJ2-7
TGCGGTGCTAGATCAGGGGCCGGACCCTATAATTCACCCCTCCACTTT | CGARSGAGPYNSPLHF | TRBV20-1 | NA | NA | TRBJ1-6
TGTGCCTGGAGTGGGGTGACAGAGCCCCAGCATTTT | CAWSGVTEPQHF | TRBV30 | NA | NA | TRBJ1-5